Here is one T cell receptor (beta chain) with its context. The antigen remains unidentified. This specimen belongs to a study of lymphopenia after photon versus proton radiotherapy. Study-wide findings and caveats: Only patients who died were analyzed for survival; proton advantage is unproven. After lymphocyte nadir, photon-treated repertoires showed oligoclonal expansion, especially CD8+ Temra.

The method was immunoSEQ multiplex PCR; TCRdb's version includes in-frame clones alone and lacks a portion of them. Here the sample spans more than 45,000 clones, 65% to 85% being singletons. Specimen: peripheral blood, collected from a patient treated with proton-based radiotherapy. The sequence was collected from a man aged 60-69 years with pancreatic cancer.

The CDR3 DNA follows: TGTGCCAGCACCGCGACTAGCGGGAGAGGCGAGCAGTACTTC. It is translated as CASTATSGRGEQYF. The gene calls are TRBV6-1 and TRBJ2-7; 12 bases map to TRBD2. Germline loops: CDR1 MNHNS, CDR2 SASEGT. V gave up 7 bases and J gave up 6 bases; unmatched junction bases: 7. This CDR3 is built from 14 residues.